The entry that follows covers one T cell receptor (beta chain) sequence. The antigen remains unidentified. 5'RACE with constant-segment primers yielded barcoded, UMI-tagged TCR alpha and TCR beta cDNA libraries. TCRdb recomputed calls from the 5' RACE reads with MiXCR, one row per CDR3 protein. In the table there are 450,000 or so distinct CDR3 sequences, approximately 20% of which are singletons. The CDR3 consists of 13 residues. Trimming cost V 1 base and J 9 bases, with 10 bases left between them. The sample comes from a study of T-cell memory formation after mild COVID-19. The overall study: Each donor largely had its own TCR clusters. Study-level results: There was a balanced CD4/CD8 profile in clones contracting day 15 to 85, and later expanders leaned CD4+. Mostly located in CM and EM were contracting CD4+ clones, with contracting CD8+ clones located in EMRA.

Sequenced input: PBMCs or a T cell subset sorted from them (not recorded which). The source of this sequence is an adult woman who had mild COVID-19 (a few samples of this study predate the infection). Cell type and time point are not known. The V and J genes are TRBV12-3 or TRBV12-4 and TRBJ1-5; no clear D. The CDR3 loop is CASSLDKGSPQHF. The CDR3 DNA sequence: TGTGCCAGCAGTTTAGACAAGGGATCGCCCCAGCATTTT.